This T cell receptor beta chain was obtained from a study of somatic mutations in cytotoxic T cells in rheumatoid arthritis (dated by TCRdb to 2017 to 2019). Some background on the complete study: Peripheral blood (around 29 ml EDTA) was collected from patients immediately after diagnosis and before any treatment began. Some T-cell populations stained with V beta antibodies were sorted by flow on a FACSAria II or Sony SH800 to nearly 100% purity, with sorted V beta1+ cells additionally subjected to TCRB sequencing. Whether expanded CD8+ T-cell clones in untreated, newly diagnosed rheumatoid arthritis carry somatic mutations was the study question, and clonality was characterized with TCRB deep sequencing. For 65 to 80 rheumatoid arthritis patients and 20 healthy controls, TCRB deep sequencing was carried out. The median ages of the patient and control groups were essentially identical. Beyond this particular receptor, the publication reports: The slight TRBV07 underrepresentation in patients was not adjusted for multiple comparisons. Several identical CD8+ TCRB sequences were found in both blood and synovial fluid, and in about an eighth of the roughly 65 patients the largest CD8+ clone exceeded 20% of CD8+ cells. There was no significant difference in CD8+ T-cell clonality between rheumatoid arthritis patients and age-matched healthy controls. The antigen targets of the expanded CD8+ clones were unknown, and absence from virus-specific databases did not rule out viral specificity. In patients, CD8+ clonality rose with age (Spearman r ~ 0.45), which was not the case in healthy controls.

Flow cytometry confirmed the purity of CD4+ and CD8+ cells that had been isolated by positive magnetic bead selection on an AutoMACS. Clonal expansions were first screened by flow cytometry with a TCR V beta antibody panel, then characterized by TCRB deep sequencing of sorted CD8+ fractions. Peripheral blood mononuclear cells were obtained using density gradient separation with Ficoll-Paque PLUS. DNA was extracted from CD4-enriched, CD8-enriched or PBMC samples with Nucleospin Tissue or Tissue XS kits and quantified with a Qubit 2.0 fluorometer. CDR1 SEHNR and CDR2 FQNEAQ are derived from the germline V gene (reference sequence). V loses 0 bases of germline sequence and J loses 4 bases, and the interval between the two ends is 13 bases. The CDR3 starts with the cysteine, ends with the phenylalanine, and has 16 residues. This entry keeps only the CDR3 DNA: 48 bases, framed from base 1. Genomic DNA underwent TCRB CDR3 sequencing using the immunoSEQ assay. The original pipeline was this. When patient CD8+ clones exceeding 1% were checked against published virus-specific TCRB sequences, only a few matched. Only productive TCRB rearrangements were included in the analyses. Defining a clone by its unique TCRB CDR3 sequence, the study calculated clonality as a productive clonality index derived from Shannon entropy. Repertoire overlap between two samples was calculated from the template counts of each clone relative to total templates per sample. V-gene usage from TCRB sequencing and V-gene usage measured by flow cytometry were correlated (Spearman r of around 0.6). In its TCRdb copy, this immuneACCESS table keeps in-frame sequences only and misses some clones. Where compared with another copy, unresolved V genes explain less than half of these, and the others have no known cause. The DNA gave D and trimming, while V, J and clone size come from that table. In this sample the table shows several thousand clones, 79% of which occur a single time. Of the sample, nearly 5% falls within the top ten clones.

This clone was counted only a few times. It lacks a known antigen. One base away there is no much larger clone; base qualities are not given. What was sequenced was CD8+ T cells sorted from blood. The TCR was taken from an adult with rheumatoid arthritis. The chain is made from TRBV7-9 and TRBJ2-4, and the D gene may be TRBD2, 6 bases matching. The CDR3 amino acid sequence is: CASSLAGTEGKNIQYF. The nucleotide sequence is TGTGCCAGCAGCTTAGCGGGTACGGAGGGGAAAAACATTCAGTACTTC. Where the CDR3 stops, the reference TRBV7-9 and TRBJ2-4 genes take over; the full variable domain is DTGVSQNPRHKITKRGQNVTFRCDPISEHNRLYWYRQTLGQGPEFLTYFQNEAQLEKSRLLSDRFSAERPKGSFSTLEIQRTEQGDSAMYLCASSLAGTEGKNIQYFGAGTRLSVL.